This T cell receptor (beta chain) was found in a study of T cells after posttransplantation cyclophosphamide. The study, taken as a whole, reports: Recipient CMV seropositivity and CMV reactivation strongly tracked TRB clonality.

Sequencing used immunoSEQ multiplex PCR; TCRdb keeps in-frame clones, though not all of them. Here the sample spans some 21,000 clones, 86% being singletons. With regard to this clone: Its antigen is as yet unknown.

Germline CDR1 reads LNHNV; CDR2 reads YYDKDF (reference sequence). V was cut by 0 bases and J by 2 bases, with 8 bases left in between. The CDR3 runs to 15 residues. Sampled 1 year posttransplant, controls received myeloablative marrow transplants, methotrexate and a calcineurin inhibitor. The TCR comes from a female patient in her 30s who received an allogeneic stem cell transplant from an unrelated donor, was CMV-positive, and had acute and chronic GVHD. Among the T cells, some may be from the graft donor. The chain combines TRBV15 with TRBJ1-5; D is unclear. Sequencing used PBMCs, obtained about 400 days after allogeneic stem cell transplant with calcineurin inhibitor and methotrexate. CDR3 sequence reads: CATSRDEFGNQPQHF. The CDR3 region has the DNA TGTGCCACCAGCAGAGACGAGTTTGGCAATCAGCCCCAGCATTTT.